This T cell receptor (beta chain) stems from a study of response to subunit inactivated influenza vaccine. TCRdb fed the RT-PCR reads into MiXCR, producing one record per CDR3 protein. The data contain a few hundred thousand distinct CDR3 sequences, less than 15% of them singletons. The CDR3 spans 15 residues. The V and J ends lost 0 bases and 11 bases respectively, with 19 bases between them. Germline-derived CDR1 and CDR2 are SEHNR and FQNEAQ (reference sequence). This clonotype has just a few counts. Its cognate antigen is unknown. The study, taken as a whole, reports: It was suggested by the authors that few new T cells are recruited by each seasonal influenza vaccination.

The receptor was isolated from a man in his forties or fifties who received an inactivated influenza vaccine. Specimen: PBMCs from blood, collected 12 days after vaccination. The rearrangement joins TRBV7-9 to TRBJ1-1; D remains ambiguous. DNA of the CDR3: TGTGCCAGCAGCTTAGCCGGGGATCTTGTAGTTATTGCTTTCTTT. As protein: CASSLAGDLVVIAFF.